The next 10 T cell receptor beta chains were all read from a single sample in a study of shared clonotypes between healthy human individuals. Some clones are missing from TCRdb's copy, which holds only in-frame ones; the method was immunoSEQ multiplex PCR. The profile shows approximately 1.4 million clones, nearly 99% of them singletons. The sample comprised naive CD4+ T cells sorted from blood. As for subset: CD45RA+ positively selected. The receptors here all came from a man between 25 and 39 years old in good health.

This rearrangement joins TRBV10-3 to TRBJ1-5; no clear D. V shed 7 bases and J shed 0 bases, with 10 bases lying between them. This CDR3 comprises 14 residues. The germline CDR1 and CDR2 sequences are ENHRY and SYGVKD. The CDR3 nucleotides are TGTGCCATCAACACAGAGAATAGCAATCAGCCCCAGCATTTT. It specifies CAINTENSNQPQHF.

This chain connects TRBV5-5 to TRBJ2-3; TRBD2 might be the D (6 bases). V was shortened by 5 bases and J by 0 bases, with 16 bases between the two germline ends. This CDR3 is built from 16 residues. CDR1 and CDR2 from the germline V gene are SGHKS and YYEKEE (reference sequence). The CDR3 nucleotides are TGTGCCAGCAGTTCCGGGACTCCGAAGAGCACAGATACGCAGTATTTT. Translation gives CASSSGTPKSTDTQYF. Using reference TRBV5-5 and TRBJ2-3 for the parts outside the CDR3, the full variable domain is DAGVTQSPTHLIKTRGQQVTLRCSPISGHKSVSWYQQVLGQGPQFIFQYYEKEERGRGNFPDRFSARQFPNYSSELNVNALLLGDSALYLCASSSGTPKSTDTQYFGPGTRLTVL.

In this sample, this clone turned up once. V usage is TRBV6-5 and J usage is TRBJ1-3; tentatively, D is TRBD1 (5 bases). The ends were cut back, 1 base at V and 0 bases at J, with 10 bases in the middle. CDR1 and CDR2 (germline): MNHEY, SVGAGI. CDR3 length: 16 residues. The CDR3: CASSYFPGGSGNTIYF. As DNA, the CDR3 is TGTGCCAGCAGTTACTTCCCCGGGGGCTCTGGAAACACCATATATTTT.

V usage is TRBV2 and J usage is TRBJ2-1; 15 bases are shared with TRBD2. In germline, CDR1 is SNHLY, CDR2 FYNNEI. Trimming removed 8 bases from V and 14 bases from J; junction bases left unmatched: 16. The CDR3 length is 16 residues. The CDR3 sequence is CASYYPPGTSGRMEFF. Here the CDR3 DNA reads TGTGCCAGCTATTATCCTCCCGGGACTAGCGGGAGGATGGAGTTCTTC. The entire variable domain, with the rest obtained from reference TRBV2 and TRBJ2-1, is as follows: EPEVTQTPSHQVTQMGQEVILRCVPISNHLYFYWYRQILGQKVEFLVSFYNNEISEKSEIFDDQFSVERPDGSNFTLKIRSTKLEDSAMYFCASYYPPGTSGRMEFFGPGTRLTVL.

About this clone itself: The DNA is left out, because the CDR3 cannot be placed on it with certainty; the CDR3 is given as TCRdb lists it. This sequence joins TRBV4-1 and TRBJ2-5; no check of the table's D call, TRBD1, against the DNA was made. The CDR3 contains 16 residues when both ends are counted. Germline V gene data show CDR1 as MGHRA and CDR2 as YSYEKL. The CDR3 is CASSQIFGPGRETQYF.

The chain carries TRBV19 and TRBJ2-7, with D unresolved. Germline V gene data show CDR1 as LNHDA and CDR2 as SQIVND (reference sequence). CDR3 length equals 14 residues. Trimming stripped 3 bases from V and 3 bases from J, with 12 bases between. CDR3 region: CASSMTEVNYEQYF. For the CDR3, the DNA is TGTGCCAGTAGTATGACTGAAGTGAACTACGAGCAGTACTTC.

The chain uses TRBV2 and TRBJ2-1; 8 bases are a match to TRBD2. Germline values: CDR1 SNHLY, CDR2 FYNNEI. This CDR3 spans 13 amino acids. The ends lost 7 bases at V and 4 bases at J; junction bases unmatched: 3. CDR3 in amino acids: CASTTSGYNEQFF. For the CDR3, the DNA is TGTGCCAGCACAACTAGCGGTTACAATGAGCAGTTCTTC.

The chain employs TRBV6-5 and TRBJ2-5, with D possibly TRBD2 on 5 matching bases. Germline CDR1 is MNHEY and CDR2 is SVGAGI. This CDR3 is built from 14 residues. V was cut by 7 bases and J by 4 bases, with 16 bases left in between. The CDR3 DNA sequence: TGTGCCAGCACCCCACCAGGTCGGGGAGAGACCCAGTACTTC. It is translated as CASTPPGRGETQYF.

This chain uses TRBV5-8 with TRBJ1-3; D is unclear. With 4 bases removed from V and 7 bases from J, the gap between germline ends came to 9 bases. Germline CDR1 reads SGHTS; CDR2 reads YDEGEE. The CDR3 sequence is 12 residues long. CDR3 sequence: CASSPFRNTIYF. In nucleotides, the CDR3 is TGTGCCAGCAGCCCTTTTAGGAACACCATATATTTT.

This CDR3 is CASKGGQGRAGANVLTF. The CDR3 DNA follows: TGTGCCAGCAAGGGCGGACAGGGACGGGCTGGGGCCAACGTCCTGACTTTC. The chain carries TRBV25-1 and TRBJ2-6, with 8 bases that match TRBD1. Per the germline V gene, CDR1 is MGHDK and CDR2 is SYGVNS. The CDR3 runs to 17 residues. J gave up 2 bases and V 7 bases, and 10 bases lay outside the gene matches. The full variable domain, completed using reference TRBV25-1 and TRBJ2-6, is EADIYQTPRYLVIGTGKKITLECSQTMGHDKMYWYQQDPGMELHLIHYSYGVNSTEKGDLSSESTVSRIRTEHFPLTLESARPSHTSQYLCASKGGQGRAGANVLTFGAGSRLTVL.